The 3 T cell receptor beta chains below all came from one sample that was sequenced in a study of cytomegalovirus exposure and HLA in healthy donors. 60 Vbeta and 13 Jbeta primers were used in PCR. Assay used: immunoSEQ multiplex PCR; TCRdb lists only in-frame clones, some missing. The sample yields 120,000 to 150,000 clones, roughly four fifths seen once. Input material: PBMCs. All receptors derive from a female donor in good health and CMV-seronegative.

V usage is TRBV7-3 and J usage is TRBJ2-7; 10 positions agree with TRBD1. CDR3 length: 16 residues. The V gene end was trimmed by 4 bases and the J gene end by 2 bases; junction bases not matched to a gene: 8. Per the germline V gene, CDR1 is SGHTA and CDR2 is FQGTGA. CDR3 sequence (DNA): TGTGCCAGCAGCTGGACGGGACAGGGGATAGCCTACGAGCAGTACTTC. It encodes CASSWTGQGIAYEQYF.

This chain connects TRBV5-1 to TRBJ1-6; the D gene is possibly TRBD1 (5 bases). This CDR3 spans 15 amino acids. Germline CDR1 and CDR2: SGHRS and YFSETQ. With 0 bases removed from V and 3 bases from J, the gap between germline ends came to 7 bases. The CDR3 loop reads CASSLDDSYNSPLHF. The CDR3 nucleotides are TGCGCCAGCAGCTTGGATGACAGCTATAATTCACCCCTCCACTTT.

V and J are TRBV5-1 and TRBJ1-1, with TRBD1 matching over 7 bases. Unmatched junction bases numbered 1, after V lost 1 base and J lost 1 base. Germline lookup yields CDR1 SGHRS and CDR2 YFSETQ. The length of the CDR3 is 14 residues. The CDR3 bases are TGCGCCAGCAGCTTGACAGGGGAGAACACTGAAGCTTTCTTT. Its protein product is CASSLTGENTEAFF.